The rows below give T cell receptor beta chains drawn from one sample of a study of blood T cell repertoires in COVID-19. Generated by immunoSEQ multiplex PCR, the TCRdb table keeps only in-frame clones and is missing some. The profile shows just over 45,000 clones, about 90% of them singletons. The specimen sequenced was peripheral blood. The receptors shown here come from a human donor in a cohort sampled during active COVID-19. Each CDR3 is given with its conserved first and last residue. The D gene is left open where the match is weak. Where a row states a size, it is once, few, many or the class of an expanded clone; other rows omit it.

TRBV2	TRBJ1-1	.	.	TGTGCCAGCAGTGATATCCTCAACACTGAAGCTTTCTTT	CASSDILNTEAFF
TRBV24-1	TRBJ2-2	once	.	TGTGCCACCAGTAAATCGGCGGGAAACACCGGGGAGCTGTTTTTT	CATSKSAGNTGELFF
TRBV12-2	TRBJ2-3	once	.	TGTGCAAGTCGCTTAGCCTGGGAGGACCCTAGCACAGATACGCAGTATTTT	CASRLAWEDPSTDTQYF
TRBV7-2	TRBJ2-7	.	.	TGTGCCAGCAGCTTTAGCGTGCCTGCCTACGAGCAGTACTTC	CASSFSVPAYEQYF
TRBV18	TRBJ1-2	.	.	TGTGCCAGCTCACCACCAATATCTCAGGGTGGCTACACCTTC	CASSPPISQGGYTF
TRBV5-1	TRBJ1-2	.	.	TGCGCCAGCAGCCCCTCTCAGGGGTATGGCTACACCTTC	CASSPSQGYGYTF
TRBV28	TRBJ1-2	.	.	TGTGCCAGCAGTGACAGTAACTATGACTACACCTTC	CASSDSNYDYTF
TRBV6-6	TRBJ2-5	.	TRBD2	TGTGCCAGCACCCCACGGGGGGACGCATACCAAGAGACCCAGTACTTC	CASTPRGDAYQETQYF
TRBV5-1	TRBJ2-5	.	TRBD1	TGCGCCAGCAGCTTACAGGGGACCGTTCAAGAGACCCAGTACTTC	CASSLQGTVQETQYF
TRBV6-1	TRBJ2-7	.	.	TGTGCCAGCAGTGAAGGTGGCGGCCCCTACGAGCAGTACTTC	CASSEGGGPYEQYF
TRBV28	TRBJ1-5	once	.	TGTGCCAGCAGCTCCACAAATCAGCCCCAGCATTTT	CASSSTNQPQHF
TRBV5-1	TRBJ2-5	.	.	TGCGCCAGCCATACTACAGGGTCCCTAGAGACCCAGTACTTC	CASHTTGSLETQYF
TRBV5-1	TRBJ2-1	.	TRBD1	TGCGCCAGCAGGGCGACCGGGACAGGGACCAATGAGCAGTTCTTC	CASRATGTGTNEQFF
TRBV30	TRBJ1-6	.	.	TGTGCCTCCAGACAGGCCCCCAGGGCGACCCTCCACTTT	CASRQAPRATLHF
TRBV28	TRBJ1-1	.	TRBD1	TGTGCCAGCAGTCCTCCGGGACAGGGGGTCCCGAACACTGAAGCTTTCTTT	CASSPPGQGVPNTEAFF
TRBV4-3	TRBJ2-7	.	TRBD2	TGCGCCAGCAGCCAAGATGCTAGCGGGAGAGAAGAGCAGTACTTC	CASSQDASGREEQYF
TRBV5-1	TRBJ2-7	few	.	TGCGCCAGCAGCTTGGCCCGCAGGGCCCGCGAGCAGTACTTC	CASSLARRAREQYF
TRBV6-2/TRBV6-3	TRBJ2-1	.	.	TGTGCCAGCAGTTACTCGGTGACTAGTTCCTACAATGAGCAGTTCTTC	CASSYSVTSSYNEQFF
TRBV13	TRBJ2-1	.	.	TGTGCCAGCAGCTTAACGGCAGGGATGGATGAGCAGTTCTTC	CASSLTAGMDEQFF
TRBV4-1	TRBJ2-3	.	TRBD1	TGCGCCAGCAGCCAACGCACCGGGACAGGCACAGATACGCAGTATTTT	CASSQRTGTGTDTQYF
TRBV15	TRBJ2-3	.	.	TGTGCCACCAGCAGACTAGCAGACCTTATAGCAGATACGCAGTATTTT	CATSRLADLIADTQYF
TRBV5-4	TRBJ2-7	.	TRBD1	TGTGCCAGCAATAGGCAGGGGGTCAACGAGCAGTACTTC	CASNRQGVNEQYF
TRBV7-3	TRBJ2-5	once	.	TGTGCCAGCAGCGCAAAACCTCAGGGATTCCAGACCCAGTACTTC	CASSAKPQGFQTQYF
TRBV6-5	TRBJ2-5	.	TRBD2	TGTGCCAGCAGTTCGGGACTAGCGGGAATCGAGACCCAGTACTTC	CASSSGLAGIETQYF
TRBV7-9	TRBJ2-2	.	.	TGTGCCAGCAGCTTAGGCAGGGTGAACACCGGGGAGCTGTTTTTT	CASSLGRVNTGELFF
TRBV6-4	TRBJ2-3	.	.	TGTGCCAGCAGTGACTCCTTCAGGGCGGGGACAGATACGCAGTATTTT	CASSDSFRAGTDTQYF
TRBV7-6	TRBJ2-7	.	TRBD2	TGTGCCAGCAGCTCCCCCCGCGGGGGGCCTAGCTCCTACGAGCAGTACTTC	CASSSPRGGPSSYEQYF
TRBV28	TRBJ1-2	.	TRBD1	TGTGCCAGCAGTTTTGGACAGGGGGTAGGCTATGGCTACACCTTC	CASSFGQGVGYGYTF
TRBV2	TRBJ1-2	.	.	TGTGCCAGCAGTGGGACAGCTGCCTATGGCTACACCTTC	CASSGTAAYGYTF
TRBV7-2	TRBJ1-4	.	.	TGTGCCAGCAGCTACGGTGGTGTCGGGGAAAAACTGTTTTTT	CASSYGGVGEKLFF
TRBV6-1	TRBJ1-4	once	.	TGTGCCAGCAGTGAATTAACAGGGTACGAAAAACTGTTTTTT	CASSELTGYEKLFF
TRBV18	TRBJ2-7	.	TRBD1	TGTGCCAGCTCACCAGGAGGTAGGACAGGGAGTTACGAGCAGTACTTC	CASSPGGRTGSYEQYF
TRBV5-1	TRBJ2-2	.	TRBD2	TGCGCCAGCAGCCCAGGACTAGGCCGAAGGGGTCAAAATGGAGGGGAGCTGTTTTTT	CASSPGLGRRGQNGGELFF
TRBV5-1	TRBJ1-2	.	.	TGCGCCAGCAGCTTGGCCTCTGGACAGCCCTTCTATGGCTACACCTTC	CASSLASGQPFYGYTF
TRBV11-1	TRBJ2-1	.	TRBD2	TGTGCCAGCAGTCCTAGGACTAGCGGGAGAAATGAGCAGTTCTTC	CASSPRTSGRNEQFF
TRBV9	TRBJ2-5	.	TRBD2	TGTGCCAGCAGCGGGGGACTAGCGGGAGCAGAGACCCAGTACTTC	CASSGGLAGAETQYF
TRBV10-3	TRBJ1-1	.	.	TGTGCCATCAGTGAGTCTCGAGCTACTGAAGCTTTCTTT	CAISESRATEAFF
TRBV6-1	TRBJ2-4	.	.	TGTGCCAGCAGTGAAGACAGGGTTATAAACATTCAGTACTTC	CASSEDRVINIQYF
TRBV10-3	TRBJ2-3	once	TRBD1	TGTGCCATCAGTGAGTCCGGGACAGGCCCAGATACGCAGTATTTT	CAISESGTGPDTQYF
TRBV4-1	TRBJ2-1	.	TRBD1	TGCGCCAGCAGCCGAGAGGGACAGGGTTACAATGAGCAGTTCTTC	CASSREGQGYNEQFF
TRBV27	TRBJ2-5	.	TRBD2	TGTGCCAGCAAGTCAGCGGGAAAGCCCTATGCTGGGGAGACCCAGTACTTC	CASKSAGKPYAGETQYF
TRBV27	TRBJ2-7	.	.	TGTGCCAGCAGTTCATGGGCCAGATCCTACGAGCAGTACTTC	CASSSWARSYEQYF
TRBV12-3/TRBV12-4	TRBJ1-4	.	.	TGTGCCAGCAGTTCCGGACAGACCGAGAAACTGTTTTTT	CASSSGQTEKLFF
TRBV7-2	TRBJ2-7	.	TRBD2	TGTGCCAGCAGCTTACTGGGTCGCGGGAGCCGCTACGAGCAGTACTTC	CASSLLGRGSRYEQYF
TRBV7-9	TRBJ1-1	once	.	TGTGCCAGCAGCTCCCAGGGGCTGGCAGAAGCTTTCTTT	CASSSQGLAEAFF
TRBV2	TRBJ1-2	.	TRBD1	TGTGCCACCGGGACAGACCCTAACTATGGCTACACCTTC	CATGTDPNYGYTF
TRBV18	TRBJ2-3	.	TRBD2	TGTGCCAGCTCCCGACTAGCGGGAGGGATAAAGTCTAGCACAGATACGCAGTATTTT	CASSRLAGGIKSSTDTQYF
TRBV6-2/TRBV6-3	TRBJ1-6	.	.	TGTGCCAGCAGCCCAACAGGGATGGGTTCACCCCTCCACTTT	CASSPTGMGSPLHF
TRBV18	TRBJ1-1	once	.	TGTGCCAGCTCACCACCACGAGCCACTGAAGCTTTCTTT	CASSPPRATEAFF
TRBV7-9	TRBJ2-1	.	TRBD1	TGTGCCAGCAGCTTAAGACAGGGTATATACAATGAGCAGTTCTTC	CASSLRQGIYNEQFF
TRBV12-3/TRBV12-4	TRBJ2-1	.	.	TGTGCCAGCAGACGACAAGCCCCCAATGAGCAGTTCTTC	CASRRQAPNEQFF
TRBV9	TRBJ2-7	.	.	TGTGCCAGCAGCGTTGGGACTTCCAACGAGCAGTACTTC	CASSVGTSNEQYF
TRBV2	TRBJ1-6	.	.	TGTGCCAGCAGTGAAGCAGGCACGAGGCGGAATTCACCCCTCCACTTT	CASSEAGTRRNSPLHF
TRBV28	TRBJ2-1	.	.	TGTGCCAGCAGTTACCCTCGACTAGGCTTGCTTTGGAATGAGCAGTTCTTC	CASSYPRLGLLWNEQFF
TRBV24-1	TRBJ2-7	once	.	TGTGCCACCAGTGATGGGGAGATGAGCACCTACGAGCAGTACTTC	CATSDGEMSTYEQYF